The 13 T cell receptor beta chains given below trace back to one sample, sequenced in a study of early T cells in non-severe SARS-CoV-2 infection. One entry per CDR3 protein results from TCRdb running MiXCR on the 5' RACE reads. The sample includes tens of thousands of distinct CDR3 sequences, approximately 4.4% of them seen just once. The sample taken for sequencing was whole blood. Source of these receptors: an adult who was a healthcare worker with PCR-confirmed SARS-CoV-2 infection or an uninfected control (not recorded which).

There are many counts of this clonotype. The chain recombines TRBV6-2 or TRBV6-3 with TRBJ2-1, with D tentatively TRBD1 (5 bases). CDR1 and CDR2 from the germline V gene are MNHEY and SVGEGT. CDR3 length equals 12 residues. V lost 5 bases to trimming and J lost 8 bases, with 10 bases between them. CDR3 nucleotides: TGTGCCAGCAGTAGTTACAGGCATGAGCAGTTCTTC. Protein sequence: CASSSYRHEQFF.

This clonotype has a count of ten or more. The J gene is TRBJ2-3, the V gene TRBV7-6; D not resolved. This CDR3 has 12 amino acids. Trimming pared 5 bases from V and 6 bases from J, leaving 9 bases between. The germline V gene encodes CDR1 SGHVS and CDR2 FNYEAQ. CDR3 amino acids: CASSPSRDTQYF. CDR3 nucleotides: TGTGCCAGCAGCCCATCGAGGGATACGCAGTATTTT.

This clonotype has more than one count but fewer than ten. The V gene is TRBV20-1, the J gene TRBJ2-3, with D hard to call. Germline CDR1 reads DFQATT; CDR2 reads SNEGSKA (reference sequence). CDR3 size: 13 residues. The V and J ends lost 6 bases and 2 bases respectively, with 12 bases between them. CDR3 in DNA: TGCAGTGCCCTCAGTGCAAACACAGATACGCAGTATTTT. It yields the protein CSALSANTDTQYF.

The sample holds many counts of this clonotype. The V gene is TRBV5-1, the J gene TRBJ1-6; no definite D call. Germline loops: CDR1 SGHRS, CDR2 YFSETQ. The germline V and J ends were trimmed by 1 base and 11 bases, with 13 bases remaining between them. CDR3 size: 14 residues. The CDR3 DNA is TGCGCCAGCAGCTTGAATCAGGCCGCCACACCCCTCCACTTT. Protein sequence: CASSLNQAATPLHF.

CDR3 nucleotides: TGCAGCGTCATGAAGACCGGGGAGCTGTTTTTT. Amino acid sequence: CSVMKTGELFF. The chain couples TRBV29-1 to TRBJ2-2, with D unclear. V was cut by 6 bases and J by 5 bases, with 7 bases left in between. Per germline, CDR1 SQVTM and CDR2 ANQGSEA. This CDR3 has 11 amino acids.

This clonotype has at least ten counts. This chain links TRBV19 with TRBJ1-2, with D possibly TRBD1 on 5 matching bases. Trimming cost V 6 bases and J 5 bases, with 10 bases left between them. The V gene's germline CDR1 is LNHDA and CDR2 SQIVND (reference sequence). The CDR3 covers 12 residues. The CDR3 region is CASRGVLYGYTF. The CDR3 DNA sequence: TGTGCCAGTAGGGGGGTACTATATGGCTACACCTTC.

Of note for this clonotype: It may be a read error: a sequence one base away is much more abundant. The chain uses TRBV5-1 and TRBJ1-6; 8 bases match TRBD1. The germline gives CDR1 SGHRS, CDR2 YFSETQ. This CDR3 is built from 18 residues. CDR3 residues: CASSSLTLRDRTNSPFHF. The DNA for the CDR3 is TGCGCCAGCAGCTCCCTGACGCTCAGGGACAGGACTAATTCACCCTTCCACTTT.

This clonotype was seen ten or more times. The rearrangement uses TRBV4-1 and TRBJ2-3, with 7 nucleotides matching TRBD1. CDR1 and CDR2 (germline): MGHRA, YSYEKL. This CDR3 is 14 amino acids long. With V trimmed by 0 bases and J by 4 bases, 1 base remained unmatched. CDR3 DNA sequence: TGCGCCAGCAGCCAAGACCAGGGGGCAGATACGCAGTATTTT. Translated, it gives CASSQDQGADTQYF.

This clonotype was observed many times. The rearrangement uses TRBV28 and TRBJ1-2; D is ambiguous. V lost 6 bases to trimming and J lost 2 bases, with 16 bases between them. This CDR3 contains 15 residues. CDR1 MDHEN and CDR2 SYDVKM come from the germline V gene. As DNA, the CDR3 is TGTGCCAGCAGCATCTGGACGGACCGCAACTATGGCTACACCTTC. Translation gives CASSIWTDRNYGYTF.

In this sample, this clonotype turned up a few times. The rearrangement links TRBV12-3 or TRBV12-4 to TRBJ2-2, with 7 positions matching TRBD1. The CDR3 length is 15 residues. With 6 bases clipped from V and 0 bases from J, the junction kept 4 bases outside the gene matches. The CDR3 here is CASRLQGSNTGELFF. The CDR3, as DNA: TGTGCCAGCAGATTACAGGGGTCGAACACCGGGGAGCTGTTTTTT.

This clonotype was recorded at least ten times. This chain connects TRBV7-9 to TRBJ2-1; D not resolved. This CDR3 comprises 13 residues. Germline V gene lookup returns CDR1 SEHNR and CDR2 FQNEAQ (reference sequence). Trimming removed 5 bases at V and 0 bases at J, with 5 bases between. CDR3 loop: CASSLSSYNEQFF. For the CDR3, the DNA is TGTGCCAGCAGCCTGAGCTCCTACAATGAGCAGTTCTTC.

This clonotype has ten or more counts. The V and J genes are TRBV3-1 and TRBJ1-2; 9 nucleotides align to TRBD1. Germline V gene lookup returns CDR1 LGHDT and CDR2 YNNKEL (reference sequence). This CDR3 is built from 15 residues. V lost 4 bases, J lost 4 bases, and 7 bases stayed unmatched. As DNA, the CDR3 is TGTGCCAGCAGCCGCCAGGACAGGGGTGGCTATGGCTACACCTTC. This codes for CASSRQDRGGYGYTF.

This clonotype was found a few times. This sequence joins TRBV12-3 or TRBV12-4 and TRBJ2-4; possibly TRBD1 for D (5 bases). Trimming left V 5 bases short and J 5 bases short, with 13 bases between. The CDR3 contains 14 residues. CDR3 bases: TGTGCCAGCAGTCAGGCAGGGCTACAAAACATTCAGTACTTC. Amino acid sequence: CASSQAGLQNIQYF.